The 3 T cell receptor beta chains below come from one sample, sequenced in a study of early T cells in non-severe SARS-CoV-2 infection. TCRdb analysed the 5' RACE reads with MiXCR anew, one entry per CDR3 protein. The data hold 100,000 to 140,000 distinct CDR3 sequences, with around 10% observed a single time. The source material was whole blood. The receptor set was obtained from an adult who was a healthcare worker with PCR-confirmed SARS-CoV-2 infection or an uninfected control (not recorded which).

The rearrangement links TRBV9 to TRBJ1-2, with 8 nucleotides matching TRBD1. Germline CDR1 SGDLS, CDR2 YYNGEE. There are 17 residues in the CDR3. V lost 0 bases and J lost 2; bases outside the gene matches: 9. The CDR3 loop reads CASSVGPEQGANYGYTF. Written as DNA, the CDR3 is TGTGCCAGCAGCGTAGGGCCTGAGCAGGGGGCCAACTATGGCTACACCTTC.

The V and J genes are TRBV11-2 and TRBJ2-6; D is unresolved. The CDR3 is made up of 16 amino acids. CDR1 and CDR2 (germline): SGHAT, FQNNGV. The V gene lost 3 bases and the J gene lost 0 bases, with 9 bases spanning the gap. Here the CDR3 DNA reads TGTGCCAGCAGCTTTTCGTCAGGCTCTGGGGCCAACGTCCTGACTTTC. Translating it yields CASSFSSGSGANVLTF.

The sample holds many counts of this clonotype. The chain recombines TRBV20-1 with TRBJ2-1, with a weak D call TRBD2 (6 bases). This CDR3 region has 16 residues. The V gene lost 0 bases and the J gene lost 2 bases, with 14 bases spanning the gap. Germline lookup yields CDR1 DFQATT and CDR2 SNEGSKA (reference sequence). The CDR3 nucleotides read TGCAGTGCTAGAGATTCGGGTAGCGGACCCTACAATGAGCAGTTCTTC. Encoded protein: CSARDSGSGPYNEQFF.